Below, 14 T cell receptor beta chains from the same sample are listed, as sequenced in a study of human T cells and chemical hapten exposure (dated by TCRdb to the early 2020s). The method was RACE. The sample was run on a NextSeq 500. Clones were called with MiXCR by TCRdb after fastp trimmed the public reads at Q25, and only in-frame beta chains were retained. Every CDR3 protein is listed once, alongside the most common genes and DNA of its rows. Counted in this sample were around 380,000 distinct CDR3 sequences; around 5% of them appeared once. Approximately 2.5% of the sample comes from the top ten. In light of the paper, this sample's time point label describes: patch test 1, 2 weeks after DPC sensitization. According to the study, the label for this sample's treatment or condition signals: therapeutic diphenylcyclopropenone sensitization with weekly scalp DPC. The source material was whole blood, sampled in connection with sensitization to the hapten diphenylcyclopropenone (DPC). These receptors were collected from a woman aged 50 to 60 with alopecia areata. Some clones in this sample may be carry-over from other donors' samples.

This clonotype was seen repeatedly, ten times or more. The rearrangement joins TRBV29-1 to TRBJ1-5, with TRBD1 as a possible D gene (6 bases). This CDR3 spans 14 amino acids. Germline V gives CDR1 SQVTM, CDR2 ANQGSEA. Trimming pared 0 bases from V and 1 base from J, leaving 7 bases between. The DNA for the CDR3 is TGCAGCGTTGAAGAACAGGGAAGCAATCAGCCCCAGCATTTT. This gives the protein CSVEEQGSNQPQHF.

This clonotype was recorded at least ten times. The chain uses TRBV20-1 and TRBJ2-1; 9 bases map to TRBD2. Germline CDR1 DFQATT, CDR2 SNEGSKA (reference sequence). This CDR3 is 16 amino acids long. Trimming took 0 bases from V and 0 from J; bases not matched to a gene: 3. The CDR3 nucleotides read TGCAGTGCTAGAGAAGCGGGGGGCGACTCCTACAATGAGCAGTTCTTC. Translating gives CSAREAGGDSYNEQFF.

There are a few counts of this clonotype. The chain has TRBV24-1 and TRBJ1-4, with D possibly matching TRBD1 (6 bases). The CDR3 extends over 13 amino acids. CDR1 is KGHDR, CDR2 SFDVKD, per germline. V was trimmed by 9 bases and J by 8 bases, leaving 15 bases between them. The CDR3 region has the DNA TGTGCCACCGGAGGGGGGCCCGGGGAAAAACTGTTTTTT. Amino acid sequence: CATGGGPGEKLFF.

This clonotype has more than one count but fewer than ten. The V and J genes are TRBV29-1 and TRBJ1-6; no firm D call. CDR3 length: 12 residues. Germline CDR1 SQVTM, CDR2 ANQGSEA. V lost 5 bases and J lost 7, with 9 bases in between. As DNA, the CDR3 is TGCAGCGTTCGGACGGAGAATTCACCCCTCCACTTT. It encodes CSVRTENSPLHF.

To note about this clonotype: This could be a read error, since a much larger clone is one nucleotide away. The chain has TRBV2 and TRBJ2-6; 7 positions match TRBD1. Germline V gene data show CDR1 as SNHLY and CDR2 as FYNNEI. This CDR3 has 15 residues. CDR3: CASSGQDSGANVPTF. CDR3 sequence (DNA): TGTGCCAGCAGCGGACAGGACTCTGGGGCCAACGTCCCGACTTTC.

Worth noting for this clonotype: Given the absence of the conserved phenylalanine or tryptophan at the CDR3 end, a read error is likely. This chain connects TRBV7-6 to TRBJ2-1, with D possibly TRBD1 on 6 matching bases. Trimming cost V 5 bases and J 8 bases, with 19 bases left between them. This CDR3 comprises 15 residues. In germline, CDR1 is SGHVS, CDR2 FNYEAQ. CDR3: CASSHTIGTHDEQFL. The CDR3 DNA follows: TGTGCCAGCAGCCACACCATCGGGACACACGATGAGCAGTTCTTA.

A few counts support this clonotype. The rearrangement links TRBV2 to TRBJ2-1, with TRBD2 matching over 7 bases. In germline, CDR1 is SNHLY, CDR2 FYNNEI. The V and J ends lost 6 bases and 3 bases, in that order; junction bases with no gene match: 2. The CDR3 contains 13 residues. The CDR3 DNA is TGTGCCAGCAGCCGGGAGGACTACAATGAGCAGTTCTTC. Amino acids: CASSREDYNEQFF.

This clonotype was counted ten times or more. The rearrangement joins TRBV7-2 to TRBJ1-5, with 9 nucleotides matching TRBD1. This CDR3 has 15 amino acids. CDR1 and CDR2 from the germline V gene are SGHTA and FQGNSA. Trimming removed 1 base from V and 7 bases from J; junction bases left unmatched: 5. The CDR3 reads CASSLDRGRDQPQHF. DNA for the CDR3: TGTGCCAGCAGCTTAGACAGGGGGCGAGACCAGCCCCAGCATTTT. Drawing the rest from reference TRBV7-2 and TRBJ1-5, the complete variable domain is GAGVSQSPSNKVTEKGKDVELRCDPISGHTALYWYRQSLGQGLEFLIYFQGNSAPDKSGLPSDRFSAERTGGSVSTLTIQRTQQEDSAVYLCASSLDRGRDQPQHFGDGTRLSIL.

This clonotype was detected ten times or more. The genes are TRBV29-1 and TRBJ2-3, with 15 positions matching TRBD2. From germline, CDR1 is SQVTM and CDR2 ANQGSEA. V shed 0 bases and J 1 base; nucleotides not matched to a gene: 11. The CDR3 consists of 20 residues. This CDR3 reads CSVEDDGSGTSGGRTDTQYF. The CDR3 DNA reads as TGCAGCGTTGAAGATGACGGCAGCGGGACTAGCGGGGGGCGCACAGATACGCAGTATTTT.

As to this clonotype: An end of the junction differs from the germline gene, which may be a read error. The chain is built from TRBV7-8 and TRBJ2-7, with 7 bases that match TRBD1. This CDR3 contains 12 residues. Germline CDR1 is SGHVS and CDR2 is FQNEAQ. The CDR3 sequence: CACSSRTGQRAF. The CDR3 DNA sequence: TGTGCCTGCAGCTCCAGGACAGGTCAACGAGCCTTC. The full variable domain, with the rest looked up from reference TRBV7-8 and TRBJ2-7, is GAGVSQSPRYKVAKRGQDVALRCDPISGHVSLFWYQQALGQGPEFLTYFQNEAQLDKSGLPSDRFFAERPEGSVSTLKIQRTQQEDSAVYLCACSSRTGQRAFGPGTRLTVT.

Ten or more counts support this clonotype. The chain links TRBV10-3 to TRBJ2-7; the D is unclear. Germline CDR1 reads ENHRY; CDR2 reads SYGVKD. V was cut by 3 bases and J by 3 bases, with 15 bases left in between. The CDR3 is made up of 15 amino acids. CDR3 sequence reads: CAISDIRVGIYEQYF. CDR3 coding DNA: TGTGCCATCAGTGATATCCGGGTGGGCATCTACGAGCAGTACTTC.

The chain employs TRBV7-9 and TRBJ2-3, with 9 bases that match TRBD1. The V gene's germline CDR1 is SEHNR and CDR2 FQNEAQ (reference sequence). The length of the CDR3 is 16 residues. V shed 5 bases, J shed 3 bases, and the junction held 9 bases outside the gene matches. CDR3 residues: CASSQIQGARTDTQYF. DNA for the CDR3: TGTGCCAGCAGCCAAATACAGGGGGCGCGGACAGATACGCAGTATTTT.

The CDR3 protein is CSVPGDTGELFF. In nucleotides, the CDR3 is TGCAGCGTTCCCGGGGACACCGGGGAGCTGTTTTTT. The chain is built from TRBV29-1 and TRBJ2-2, with D tentatively TRBD2 (5 bases). Germline V gene sequence: CDR1 SQVTM, CDR2 ANQGSEA. CDR3 length: 12 amino acids. Trimming pared 5 bases from V and 3 bases from J, leaving 7 bases between.

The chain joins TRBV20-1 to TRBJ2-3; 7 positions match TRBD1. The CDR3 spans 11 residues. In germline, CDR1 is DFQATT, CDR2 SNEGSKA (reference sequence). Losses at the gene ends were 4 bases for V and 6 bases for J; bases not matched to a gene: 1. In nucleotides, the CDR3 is TGCAGTGCTAAGGGGGCTGATACGCAGTATTTT. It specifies CSAKGADTQYF.